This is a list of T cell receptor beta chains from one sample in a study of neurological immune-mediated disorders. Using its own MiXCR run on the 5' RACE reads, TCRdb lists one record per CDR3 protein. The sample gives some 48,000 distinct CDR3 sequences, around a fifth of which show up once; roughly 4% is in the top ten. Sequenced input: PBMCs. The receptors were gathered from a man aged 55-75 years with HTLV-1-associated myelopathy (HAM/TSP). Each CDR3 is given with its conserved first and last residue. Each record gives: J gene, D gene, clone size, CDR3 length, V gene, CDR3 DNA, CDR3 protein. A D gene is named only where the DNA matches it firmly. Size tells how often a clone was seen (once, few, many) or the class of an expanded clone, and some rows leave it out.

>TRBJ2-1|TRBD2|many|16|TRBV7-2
TGTGCCAGCAGACACCCAGGCGGGAGAGTCAACAATGAGCAGTTCTTC
CASRHPGGRVNNEQFF
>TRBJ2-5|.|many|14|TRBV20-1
TGCAGTGCTAGAGTCGGGACCCCACAAGAGACCCAGTACTTC
CSARVGTPQETQYF
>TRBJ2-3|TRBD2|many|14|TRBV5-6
TGTGCCAGCAACGAGGGACCGCGGGAGGATACGCAGTATTTT
CASNEGPREDTQYF
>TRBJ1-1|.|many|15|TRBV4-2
TGTGCCAGCAGCCAAGATGCGGCAGTGAACACTGAAGCTTTCTTT
CASSQDAAVNTEAFF
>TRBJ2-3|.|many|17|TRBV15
TGTGCCACCAGCAGAGATCTGGCGGGATTGAGCACAGATACGCAGTATTTT
CATSRDLAGLSTDTQYF
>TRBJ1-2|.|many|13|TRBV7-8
TGTGCCAGCAGCTTAGGCGGAGAACGCTCGAGCACCTTC
CASSLGGERSSTF
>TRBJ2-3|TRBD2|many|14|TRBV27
TGTGCCAGCAGACTAGCGGGAGCCCCAGATACGCAGTATTTT
CASRLAGAPDTQYF
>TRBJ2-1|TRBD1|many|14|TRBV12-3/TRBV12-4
TGTGCCAGCAGCCGACAGGGGGCCTACGGTGAGCAGTTCTTC
CASSRQGAYGEQFF
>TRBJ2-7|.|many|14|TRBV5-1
TGCGCCAGCAGCTTACAGGGACCCTCCTACGAGCAGTACTTC
CASSLQGPSYEQYF
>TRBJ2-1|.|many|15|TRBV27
TGTGCCAGCAGTTTATTCCTGGGAGCCTACAATGAGCAGTTCTTC
CASSLFLGAYNEQFF
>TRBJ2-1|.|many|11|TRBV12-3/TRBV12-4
TGTGCCAGCAGTTTCAGGGACGAGCAGTTCTTC
CASSFRDEQFF
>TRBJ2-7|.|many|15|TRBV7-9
TGTGCCAGCAGCCCTGATAGGAGAGGGCTTGGAGAGCAGTACTTC
CASSPDRRGLGEQYF
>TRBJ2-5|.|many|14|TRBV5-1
TGCGCCAGCACCCCAGGCAGTGAGTTAGAGACCCAGTACTTC
CASTPGSELETQYF
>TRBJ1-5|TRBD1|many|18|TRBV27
TGTGCCAGCAGTTTAGGGATGACAGGGAGAATGGGCAATCAGCCCCAGCATTTT
CASSLGMTGRMGNQPQHF
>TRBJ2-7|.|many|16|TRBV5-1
TGCGCCAGCAGCGATATGCAGGGCGGCCTCTCCTACGAGCAGTACTTC
CASSDMQGGLSYEQYF
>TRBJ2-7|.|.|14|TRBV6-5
TGTGCCAGCAGTTCTGAACATGGAGTCTACGAGCAGTACTTC
CASSSEHGVYEQYF
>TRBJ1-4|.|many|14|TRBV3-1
TGTGCCAGCAGCGCGGGACACCAGAATGAAAAACTGTTTTTT
CASSAGHQNEKLFF
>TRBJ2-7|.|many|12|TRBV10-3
TGTGCCATCAGTGAGTCCGATTTCGAGCAGTACTTC
CAISESDFEQYF
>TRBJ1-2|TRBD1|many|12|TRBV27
TGTGCCAGCAGGGCAGGGGGCAGGGGCTACACCTTC
CASRAGGRGYTF
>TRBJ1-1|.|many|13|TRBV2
TGTGCCAGCAGTGCGGCCCAGCGCCTTGAAGCTTTCTTT
CASSAAQRLEAFF
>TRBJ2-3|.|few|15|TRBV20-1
TGCAGTGCTAGAATGTGGCAGCGGGGCACAGATACGCAGTATTTT
CSARMWQRGTDTQYF
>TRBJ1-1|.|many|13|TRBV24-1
TGTGCCACCAGTGTCCCCATGAACACTGAAGCTTTCTTT
CATSVPMNTEAFF
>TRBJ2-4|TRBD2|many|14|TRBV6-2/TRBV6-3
TGTGCCAGCAGTAGTAGCGGGAGAGGAGGCATTCAGTACTTC
CASSSSGRGGIQYF
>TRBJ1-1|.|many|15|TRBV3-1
TGTGCCAGCAGCCTGACTGGTGCCGGGGGCTCTGAAGCTTTCTTT
CASSLTGAGGSEAFF
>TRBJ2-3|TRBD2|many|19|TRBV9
TGTGCCAGCAGCCTTGGACCGGGACTAGCGGGAGTGGCGACAGATACGCAGTATTTT
CASSLGPGLAGVATDTQYF
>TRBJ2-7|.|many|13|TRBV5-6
TGTGCCAGCAGTCGCAGGGGTTCCTACGAGCAGTACTTC
CASSRRGSYEQYF
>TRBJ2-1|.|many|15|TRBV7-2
TGTGCCAGCAGCTTAGATGGACTAAACCTTAATGAGCAGTTCTTC
CASSLDGLNLNEQFF
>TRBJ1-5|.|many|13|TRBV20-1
TGCAGTGTGGTCAGCCGAGGAAATCAGCCCCAGCATTTT
CSVVSRGNQPQHF
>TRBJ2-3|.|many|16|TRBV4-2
TGTGCCAGCAGCCAAGAACGGGCTAGCGGCACAGATACGCAGTATTTT
CASSQERASGTDTQYF
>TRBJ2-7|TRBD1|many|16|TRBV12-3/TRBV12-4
TGTGCCAGCAGTTTAGGGGACAGGGGGCTCGGCTACGAGCAGTACTTC
CASSLGDRGLGYEQYF
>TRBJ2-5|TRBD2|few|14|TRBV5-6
TGTGCCAGCAGCTTCGCTAGCGGGCAAGAGACCCAGTACTTC
CASSFASGQETQYF
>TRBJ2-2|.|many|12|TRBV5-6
TGTGCCAGCAGCTGGGCTGGCGGGGAGCTGTTTTTT
CASSWAGGELFF
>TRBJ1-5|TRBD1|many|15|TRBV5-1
TGCGCCAGCAGCTTGGCTGGGGACAGCGGTCAGCCCCAGCATTTT
CASSLAGDSGQPQHF
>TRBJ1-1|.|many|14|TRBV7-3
TGTGCCAGCAGCCCGTCGGGGGCGGGCACTGAAGCTTTCTTT
CASSPSGAGTEAFF
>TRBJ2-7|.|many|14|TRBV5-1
TGCGCCAGCAGCTTGGGCGGATCGAGCGGGGAGCAGTACTTC
CASSLGGSSGEQYF
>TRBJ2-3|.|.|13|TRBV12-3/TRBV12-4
TGTGCCAGCAGACCGGGGGAGCTTGATACGCAGTATTTT
CASRPGELDTQYF
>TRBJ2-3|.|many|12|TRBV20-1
TGCAGTGCTGCCCCAAAGGGAGATACGCAGTATTTT
CSAAPKGDTQYF
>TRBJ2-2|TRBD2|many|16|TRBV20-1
TGCAGTGCTAGAGATCTCAGGCGGGAGCCCACCGGGGAGCTGTTTTTT
CSARDLRREPTGELFF
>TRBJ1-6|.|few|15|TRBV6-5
TGTGCCAGCCGTAGGTCGGGCCTCGGGGATTCACCCCTCCACTTT
CASRRSGLGDSPLHF
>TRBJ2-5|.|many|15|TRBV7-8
TGTGCCAGCAGCTTAGAATCCGGGTGGATGGAGACCCAGTACTTC
CASSLESGWMETQYF
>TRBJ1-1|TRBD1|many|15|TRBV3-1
TGTGCCAGCAGCCCCCAGGGGGGCGTCCGCGATGAAGCTTTCTTT
CASSPQGGVRDEAFF
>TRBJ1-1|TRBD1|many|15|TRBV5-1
TGCGCCAGCAGCAGGGGACAGGGGGACGGCACTGAAGCTTTCTTT
CASSRGQGDGTEAFF
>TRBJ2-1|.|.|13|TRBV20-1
TGCAGTGCCAACGCCCACGAGAAGTATGAGCAGTTCTTC
CSANAHEKYEQFF
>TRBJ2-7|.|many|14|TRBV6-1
TGTGCCAGCAGTGATCCGGGACCTACGACGATAGGGTACTTC
CASSDPGPTTIGYF
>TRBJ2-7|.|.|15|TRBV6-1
TGTGCCAGCAGTGTCTCTGACGGACAGCCCTACGAGCAGTACTTC
CASSVSDGQPYEQYF
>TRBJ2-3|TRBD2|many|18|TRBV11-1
TGTGCCAGCAGCTCCCTGGGCGTAGCGGGACCTGCAGCAGATACGCAGTATTTT
CASSSLGVAGPAADTQYF
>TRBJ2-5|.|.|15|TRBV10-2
TGCGCCAGCAGTAACGGCGGAGGGCGCAGAGAGACCCAGTACTTC
CASSNGGGRRETQYF
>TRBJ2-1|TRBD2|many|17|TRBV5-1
TGCGCCAGCAGCCCGTCCCCGGGACTAGCGGGGGAGTATGAGCAGTTCTTC
CASSPSPGLAGEYEQFF
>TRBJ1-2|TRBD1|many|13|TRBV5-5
TGTGCCAGCAGCGACCGGGACAGTTATGGCTACACCTTC
CASSDRDSYGYTF
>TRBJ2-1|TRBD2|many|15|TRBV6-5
TGTGCCAGCAGATCGAGCGGGAGCTCCTACAATGAGCAGTTCTTC
CASRSSGSSYNEQFF
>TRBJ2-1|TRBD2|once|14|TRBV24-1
TGTGCCACCAGTGATCCCGGGAGGAGGGATGAGCAGTTCTTC
CATSDPGRRDEQFF
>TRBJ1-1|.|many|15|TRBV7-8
TGTGCCAGCAGCGGACCTAGACCTGGGAACACTGAAGCTTTCTTT
CASSGPRPGNTEAFF